The 14 T cell receptor beta chains below were found in one sample sequenced in a study of OX40 agonist ivuxolimab in advanced cancers. The protocol used for the library was the immunoSEQ multiplex PCR assay. Drawn from immuneACCESS, this table holds only the in-frame rearrangements with V and J called that TCRdb kept. Clones are partly lost; checked studies trace under half to an unresolved V gene and leave the rest unexplained. This sample holds 99,000 or so clones; approximately 80% were observed only once. About 5.5% of the sample is held by the ten biggest clonotypes. Sequences were derived from CD4+ or CD8+ T cells sorted from blood, sampled in a trial of the OX40 agonist ivuxolimab. These receptors all come from an adult with an advanced solid tumor such as melanoma, head and neck, liver or kidney cancer.

The chain is built from TRBV2 and TRBJ1-5; 8 bases line up with TRBD1. Per germline, CDR1 SNHLY and CDR2 FYNNEI. V was clipped by 8 bases and J by 11 bases; unmatched bases: 11. The CDR3 spans 13 residues. Here the CDR3 DNA reads TGTGCCAGCGGGCGACAGGGGTTACAGTCCCAGCATTTT. Translated: CASGRQGLQSQHF.

Notes on this clone: At one end, the junction sequence differs from germline, possibly due to a read error. DNA for the CDR3: TGTGCCAGCAGATCGACAGGTCCCCCGTCCTTC. It encodes CASRSTGPPSF. V is TRBV13 and J is TRBJ2-7; TRBD1 is a possible D gene (6 bases). Germline loops: CDR1 PRHDT, CDR2 FYEKMQ (reference sequence). CDR3 size: 11 residues.

The V and J genes are TRBV2 and TRBJ1-2; 10 bases line up with TRBD1. The CDR3 consists of 13 residues. The germline gives CDR1 SNHLY, CDR2 FYNNEI. Unmatched junction bases numbered 3, after V lost 6 bases and J lost 5 bases. The CDR3 DNA reads as TGTGCCAGCAGCGGACAGGGGGTTTATGGCTACACCTTC. Translation: CASSGQGVYGYTF. The entire variable domain, with the rest obtained from reference TRBV2 and TRBJ1-2, is as follows: EPEVTQTPSHQVTQMGQEVILRCVPISNHLYFYWYRQILGQKVEFLVSFYNNEISEKSEIFDDQFSVERPDGSNFTLKIRSTKLEDSAMYFCASSGQGVYGYTFGSGTRLTVV.

This clone has just a few counts. The chain carries TRBV4-3 and TRBJ1-2; D is uncertain. CDR1 and CDR2 (germline): LGHNA, YSLEER. The V end lost 0 bases, the J end lost 3 bases, and 8 bases lay between the germline ends. CDR3 size: 14 residues. The CDR3 DNA reads TGCGCCAGCAGCCAAGATCTTGTCCACTATGGCTACACCTTC. Protein: CASSQDLVHYGYTF.

The chain uses TRBV5-1 and TRBJ2-3; 13 nucleotides align to TRBD2. Germline CDR1 is SGHRS and CDR2 is YFSETQ. CDR3 length: 15 residues. The J segment lost 4 bases and the V segment lost 2 bases, leaving 1 base of the junction unmatched. This chain's CDR3 is CASSLLAGGPDTQYF. The DNA of the CDR3 is TGCGCCAGCAGCTTACTAGCGGGGGGGCCAGATACGCAGTATTTT. Based on the CDR3 plus reference TRBV5-1 and TRBJ2-3, the full variable domain is KAGVTQTPRYLIKTRGQQVTLSCSPISGHRSVSWYQQTPGQGLQFLFEYFSETQRNKGNFPGRFSGRQFSNSRSEMNVSTLELGDSALYLCASSLLAGGPDTQYFGPGTRLTVL.

This clone was seen only a few times. The DNA is omitted, as the CDR3 cannot be located on it reliably, and the CDR3 follows TCRdb's listing. The gene calls are TRBV6-5 and TRBJ1-6. Germline values: CDR1 MNHEY, CDR2 SVGAGI. The CDR3 is 13 amino acids in total, end residues counted. The CDR3 protein is CASSSSEGLPLHF.

The chain couples TRBV6-5 to TRBJ2-7, with TRBD1 matching over 8 bases. This CDR3 spans 15 amino acids. The junction had 3 bases not matched to a gene; V was cut back by 2 bases and J by 0 bases. The germline gives CDR1 MNHEY, CDR2 SVGAGI. Here the CDR3 reads CASSYGQGASYEQYF. The CDR3 nucleotides are TGTGCCAGCAGTTACGGGCAGGGGGCCTCCTACGAGCAGTACTTC.

CDR3 region: CASSLGGGGYTF. The CDR3, as DNA: TGTGCCAGCAGCTTGGGGGGCGGCGGCTACACCTTC. V usage is TRBV7-9 and J usage is TRBJ1-2; D is perhaps TRBD1 (6 bases). The CDR3 extends over 12 amino acids. Between the trimmed V and J ends, which lost 3 bases and 8 bases, there was a span of 10 bases. Germline lookup yields CDR1 SEHNR and CDR2 FQNEAQ (reference sequence).

This chain connects TRBV7-3 to TRBJ1-1; D is unresolved. CDR1 SGHTA and CDR2 FQGTGA come from the germline V gene. The CDR3 has 13 residues. V lost 2 bases, J lost 5 bases, and 9 bases lay in between. CDR3 DNA sequence: TGTGCCAGCAGCTTAGGGGTGAGGACTGAAGCTTTCTTT. It encodes CASSLGVRTEAFF.

The chain is built from TRBV6-6 and TRBJ2-7; TRBD1 or TRBD2 may be the D gene (5 bases each). Germline assignment: CDR1 MNHNY and CDR2 SVGAGI (reference sequence). The CDR3 is made up of 15 amino acids. V was pared by 9 bases and J by 3 bases, with 21 bases between. The CDR3 spells CASKPARGQGYEQYF. The CDR3 DNA sequence: TGTGCCAGTAAGCCCGCCCGAGGGCAGGGCTACGAGCAGTACTTC.

The chain has TRBV11-2 and TRBJ2-3; a possible D gene is TRBD1 (7 bases). CDR1 and CDR2 (germline): SGHAT, FQNNGV. Trimming shortened V by 5 bases and J by 2 bases, and 14 bases separated the two germline ends. This CDR3 spans 15 amino acids. Written as DNA, the CDR3 is TGTGCCAGCAGCCTTCGACAGGGACTCACAGATACGCAGTATTTT. This gives the protein CASSLRQGLTDTQYF.

The CDR3 DNA reads TGTGCCAGCAGCTTAGAAATCGAGGGGAACTCCTACAATGAGCAGTTCTTC. This sequence encodes CASSLEIEGNSYNEQFF. The chain combines TRBV11-1 with TRBJ2-1; D may match TRBD1 or TRBD2 (5 bases each). This CDR3 contains 17 residues. The ends were cut back, 1 base at V and 0 bases at J, with 13 bases in the middle. CDR1 and CDR2 (germline): SGHAT, FQDESV (reference sequence).

The chain carries TRBV9 and TRBJ2-1; D might be TRBD2 (7 bases). The CDR3 sequence is 15 residues long. Trimming took 2 bases from V and 5 from J, leaving 14 bases between them. CDR1 and CDR2 (germline): SGDLS, YYNGEE. CDR3 sequence (DNA): TGTGCCAGCAGCGTCGGGGGGCGGGGTGACAATGAGCAGTTCTTC. Translating it yields CASSVGGRGDNEQFF.

V gene TRBV2 combines with J gene TRBJ2-7; a weak D match, TRBD2 (5 bases). The CDR3 spans 15 residues. V shed 6 bases and J shed 0 bases, with 15 bases lying between them. Germline CDR1 is SNHLY and CDR2 is FYNNEI. The CDR3 DNA reads TGTGCCAGCAGGGGAGCGTACTCCACCTCCTACGAGCAGTACTTC. It codes for CASRGAYSTSYEQYF.